This T cell receptor (beta chain) was sequenced in a study of graft-versus-host responses after intestinal transplantation. Whole-study context: Grafts that recipients had were multivisceral, liver-intestinal, or isolated intestinal transplants. Study results and caveats: Declines in HvG clones occurring early post-transplant were associated with peak circulating GvH clone levels.

Assay used: immunoSEQ multiplex PCR; TCRdb lists only in-frame clones, some missing. Of about 94,000 clones in the sample, about 91% were seen once. Germline trimming cut 4 bases from V and 0 bases from J; bases unmatched to any gene: 13. This CDR3 is built from 18 residues. CDR1 and CDR2 from the germline V gene are SGHDN and FVKESK. On this clone: Its target is not known.

Material: unstimulated CD8+ T cells sorted from spleen or lymph node cells, obtained before intestinal transplant. The receptor was isolated from a human donor who received an intestinal transplant. The chain combines TRBV14 with TRBJ2-7; 9 bases map to TRBD1. The CDR3 sequence: CASSRGPGQGSFSYEQYF. The CDR3 nucleotides are TGTGCCAGCAGCCGGGGACCGGGACAGGGTTCTTTCTCCTACGAGCAGTACTTC.